Listed below are T cell receptor beta chains from one sample, sequenced in a study of blood T cell repertoires in COVID-19. TCRdb keeps only in-frame clones here, not all; method: immunoSEQ multiplex PCR. The table records around 300,000 clones, nearly 90% of them present only once. Sequencing was done on a sample of PBMCs or T cells enriched from blood (not recorded which). These receptors came from a woman aged 18-29 years with acute COVID-19. CDR3s include the opening cysteine and the closing phenylalanine or tryptophan. A D gene is named only where the DNA matches it firmly. Clone size is shown for a subset of rows, as once, few, many or a class of expanded clone.

v_gene: TRBV27; d_gene: -; abundance: few; j_gene: TRBJ2-4; CDR3nt: TGTGCCAGCCGTACAGGGGGGGCTGGAAACATTCAGTACTTC; CDR3aa: CASRTGGAGNIQYF
v_gene: TRBV28; d_gene: -; abundance: -; j_gene: TRBJ2-7; CDR3nt: TGTGCCAGCAGCCCCTGGGGCGGGGCTTCCTACGAGCAGTACTTC; CDR3aa: CASSPWGGASYEQYF
v_gene: TRBV6-2/TRBV6-3; d_gene: TRBD1; abundance: -; j_gene: TRBJ2-7; CDR3nt: TGTGCCAGCAGTTACCCTCGGGACAGACTCTACGAGCAGTACTTC; CDR3aa: CASSYPRDRLYEQYF
v_gene: TRBV11-2; d_gene: TRBD2; abundance: few; j_gene: TRBJ2-1; CDR3nt: TGTGCCAGCAGCTTAAACAGTCAAGGGGCGGGAGAGCACTACAATGAGCAGTTCTTC; CDR3aa: CASSLNSQGAGEHYNEQFF
v_gene: TRBV10-2; d_gene: TRBD1; abundance: -; j_gene: TRBJ1-2; CDR3nt: TGCGCCAGTAGACAGGGGGATAACTATGGCTACACCTTC; CDR3aa: CASRQGDNYGYTF
v_gene: TRBV7-2; d_gene: TRBD2; abundance: -; j_gene: TRBJ2-7; CDR3nt: TGTGCCAGCAGCTTAGCGCTGGGACTAGCGGGAGGTATCGACGAGCAGTACTTC; CDR3aa: CASSLALGLAGGIDEQYF
v_gene: TRBV14; d_gene: TRBD2; abundance: -; j_gene: TRBJ2-3; CDR3nt: TGTGCCAGCAGCCAAGGAACTCTTAGCGGGAGGGCCGGTTTTGAAACAGATACGCAGTATTTT; CDR3aa: CASSQGTLSGRAGFETDTQYF
v_gene: TRBV4-3; d_gene: TRBD2; abundance: -; j_gene: TRBJ2-7; CDR3nt: TGCGCCAGCAGCCAGGGGACTAGCGGGACATCGGAGCAGTACTTC; CDR3aa: CASSQGTSGTSEQYF
v_gene: TRBV4-3; d_gene: -; abundance: -; j_gene: TRBJ1-6; CDR3nt: TGCGCCAGCAGCCAACGGGAGTCCTCACCCCTCCACTTT; CDR3aa: CASSQRESSPLHF
v_gene: TRBV5-6; d_gene: -; abundance: -; j_gene: TRBJ2-2; CDR3nt: TGTGCCAGCAGCCCCGCAGTCACCGGGGAGCTGTTTTTT; CDR3aa: CASSPAVTGELFF
v_gene: TRBV5-1; d_gene: -; abundance: -; j_gene: TRBJ1-1; CDR3nt: TGCGCCAGCAGCTTCGAAGGGGGTGTCATGAACACTGAAGCTTTCTTT; CDR3aa: CASSFEGGVMNTEAFF
v_gene: TRBV30; d_gene: -; abundance: -; j_gene: TRBJ1-5; CDR3nt: TGTGCCTGGACGGTCCAGGGGAATTTGGGCAATCAGCCCCAGCATTTT; CDR3aa: CAWTVQGNLGNQPQHF
v_gene: TRBV6-2/TRBV6-3; d_gene: TRBD2; abundance: -; j_gene: TRBJ2-7; CDR3nt: TGTGCCAGCAGTTACCCTGCTTTTACTAGCGGGAGGGCCGTCCCCTCCTACGAGCAGTACTTC; CDR3aa: CASSYPAFTSGRAVPSYEQYF
v_gene: TRBV11-2; d_gene: -; abundance: -; j_gene: TRBJ2-5; CDR3nt: TGTGCCAGCAGCCCCAATCAAGAGACCCAGTACTTC; CDR3aa: CASSPNQETQYF
v_gene: TRBV27; d_gene: TRBD1; abundance: -; j_gene: TRBJ2-1; CDR3nt: TGTGCCAGCACAGCCCGATCAGGGGGTTTTAATGAGCAGTTCTTC; CDR3aa: CASTARSGGFNEQFF
v_gene: TRBV29-1; d_gene: -; abundance: -; j_gene: TRBJ2-2; CDR3nt: TGCAGCGTTGAAGCGGTCACCGGGGAGCTGTTTTTT; CDR3aa: CSVEAVTGELFF
v_gene: TRBV2; d_gene: -; abundance: -; j_gene: TRBJ1-1; CDR3nt: TGTGCCAGCAGTGCAGTCCGACAGAACCTAATGAACACTGAAGCTTTCTTT; CDR3aa: CASSAVRQNLMNTEAFF
v_gene: TRBV19; d_gene: TRBD2; abundance: -; j_gene: TRBJ2-1; CDR3nt: TGTGCCAGTAGTATAGGGGCGGGAGGGCGGCACAATGAGCAGTTCTTC; CDR3aa: CASSIGAGGRHNEQFF
v_gene: TRBV19; d_gene: -; abundance: -; j_gene: TRBJ1-1; CDR3nt: TGTGCCAGTAAAGGGAGGAACACTGAAGCTTTCTTT; CDR3aa: CASKGRNTEAFF
v_gene: TRBV7-9; d_gene: TRBD1; abundance: -; j_gene: TRBJ1-2; CDR3nt: TGTGCCAGCAGCTTACCCGACAGGGAATATGGCTACACCTTC; CDR3aa: CASSLPDREYGYTF
v_gene: TRBV7-2; d_gene: TRBD1; abundance: -; j_gene: TRBJ1-6; CDR3nt: TGTGCCAGCAGGGCGCCGGGACAGAGAAATTCACCCCTCCACTTT; CDR3aa: CASRAPGQRNSPLHF
v_gene: TRBV4-3; d_gene: TRBD2; abundance: -; j_gene: TRBJ2-1; CDR3nt: TGCGCCAGCAGCCCTCGGGTAGCGGGAGGGGCCTACAATGAGCAGTTCTTC; CDR3aa: CASSPRVAGGAYNEQFF
v_gene: TRBV11-2; d_gene: -; abundance: few; j_gene: TRBJ1-5; CDR3nt: TGTGCCAGCAGCCCCGAGTCGGCGGGCAATCAGCCCCAGCATTTT; CDR3aa: CASSPESAGNQPQHF
v_gene: TRBV19; d_gene: -; abundance: -; j_gene: TRBJ2-1; CDR3nt: TGTGCCAGTAGTACCGTTGACAGGGAGGCCTACAATGAGCAGTTCTTC; CDR3aa: CASSTVDREAYNEQFF
v_gene: TRBV18; d_gene: -; abundance: -; j_gene: TRBJ2-7; CDR3nt: TGTGCCAGCTCACCCCGGGACACATACTACGAGCAGTACTTC; CDR3aa: CASSPRDTYYEQYF
v_gene: TRBV5-1; d_gene: TRBD1; abundance: -; j_gene: TRBJ2-1; CDR3nt: TGCGCCAGCAGCACACAGGGGGCCCCGTACAATGAGCAGTTCTTC; CDR3aa: CASSTQGAPYNEQFF
v_gene: TRBV7-9; d_gene: -; abundance: -; j_gene: TRBJ2-1; CDR3nt: TGTGCCAGCAGCCACCGGGACTTAGCGTGGGGGAATGAGCAGTTCTTC; CDR3aa: CASSHRDLAWGNEQFF
v_gene: TRBV7-2; d_gene: TRBD2; abundance: -; j_gene: TRBJ2-1; CDR3nt: TGTGCCAGCAGCTTAGCTCGAGGGACTAGCGACTACAATGAGCAGTTCTTC; CDR3aa: CASSLARGTSDYNEQFF
v_gene: TRBV27; d_gene: TRBD2; abundance: -; j_gene: TRBJ2-7; CDR3nt: TGTGCCAGCAGTTTAAAATTTGCGGGAGTAGGAAGCTACGAGCAGTACTTC; CDR3aa: CASSLKFAGVGSYEQYF
v_gene: TRBV6-2/TRBV6-3; d_gene: TRBD1; abundance: -; j_gene: TRBJ1-6; CDR3nt: TGTGCCAGCAGTTTCGGGACAGGGGTCTCACCCCTCCACTTT; CDR3aa: CASSFGTGVSPLHF
v_gene: TRBV19; d_gene: TRBD2; abundance: -; j_gene: TRBJ2-7; CDR3nt: TGTGCCAGTAGTATATACGGAGCGGGAGCCTACGAGCAGTACTTC; CDR3aa: CASSIYGAGAYEQYF
v_gene: TRBV24-1; d_gene: -; abundance: -; j_gene: TRBJ2-3; CDR3nt: TGTGCCACCCAACAGGGTTCGGGCACAGATACGCAGTATTTT; CDR3aa: CATQQGSGTDTQYF
v_gene: TRBV7-9; d_gene: -; abundance: -; j_gene: TRBJ2-3; CDR3nt: TGTGCCAGCAGGCAAGGCCAGCGGGGCACAGATACGCAGTATTTT; CDR3aa: CASRQGQRGTDTQYF
v_gene: TRBV29-1; d_gene: -; abundance: -; j_gene: TRBJ2-3; CDR3nt: TGCAGCGTTGAATCCGGCACAGATACGCAGTATTTT; CDR3aa: CSVESGTDTQYF
v_gene: TRBV27; d_gene: -; abundance: -; j_gene: TRBJ2-3; CDR3nt: TGTGCCAGCAGTTTAGGGCCCAAACCTAGCACAGATACGCAGTATTTT; CDR3aa: CASSLGPKPSTDTQYF
v_gene: TRBV4-2; d_gene: -; abundance: -; j_gene: TRBJ2-4; CDR3nt: TGTGCCAGCAGCCAAGACAGGGCCTCTTCTTTCAAAAACATTCAGTACTTC; CDR3aa: CASSQDRASSFKNIQYF
v_gene: TRBV19; d_gene: TRBD1; abundance: -; j_gene: TRBJ1-2; CDR3nt: TGTGCCAGTAGTTCGGGGACAGGGAGAGGTTATGGCTACACCTTC; CDR3aa: CASSSGTGRGYGYTF
v_gene: TRBV12-3/TRBV12-4; d_gene: -; abundance: -; j_gene: TRBJ1-4; CDR3nt: TGTGCCAGCAGTTCCGCAACTAATGAAAAACTGTTTTTT; CDR3aa: CASSSATNEKLFF
v_gene: TRBV5-4; d_gene: TRBD1; abundance: -; j_gene: TRBJ2-5; CDR3nt: TGTGCCAGCAGCACGGACAGGGGGCCCCAAGAGACCCAGTACTTC; CDR3aa: CASSTDRGPQETQYF
v_gene: TRBV18; d_gene: TRBD1; abundance: -; j_gene: TRBJ2-2; CDR3nt: TGTGCCAGCTCATCCCCGGGACAGAGGATTACCGGGGAGCTGTTTTTT; CDR3aa: CASSSPGQRITGELFF
v_gene: TRBV6-6; d_gene: -; abundance: -; j_gene: TRBJ1-4; CDR3nt: TGTGCCAGCAGTTATGGGCAGGGTAGTGAAAAACTGTTTTTT; CDR3aa: CASSYGQGSEKLFF
v_gene: TRBV28; d_gene: -; abundance: -; j_gene: TRBJ2-1; CDR3nt: TGTGCCAGCAGTCCCTCGACAGCTACGAGCTCCTACAATGAGCAGTTCTTC; CDR3aa: CASSPSTATSSYNEQFF
v_gene: TRBV27; d_gene: -; abundance: -; j_gene: TRBJ1-6; CDR3nt: TGTGCCAGCAGTAGGACAGATATTAATTCACCCCTCCACTTT; CDR3aa: CASSRTDINSPLHF
v_gene: TRBV29-1; d_gene: -; abundance: few; j_gene: TRBJ2-2; CDR3nt: TGCAGCGTTGCCTGGGGGGCCGGGGAGCTGTTTTTT; CDR3aa: CSVAWGAGELFF
v_gene: TRBV2; d_gene: -; abundance: once; j_gene: TRBJ1-6; CDR3nt: TGTGCCAGCCGTGGAGGGAGCTCCTATAATTCACCCCTCCACTTT; CDR3aa: CASRGGSSYNSPLHF
v_gene: TRBV29-1; d_gene: -; abundance: -; j_gene: TRBJ2-1; CDR3nt: TGCAGCGGGGGGGGCGCAGGGACTCAATACAATGAGCAGTTCTTC; CDR3aa: CSGGGAGTQYNEQFF
v_gene: TRBV6-5; d_gene: -; abundance: -; j_gene: TRBJ2-7; CDR3nt: TGTGCCAGCAGTTACGGAGGGGCCAACTCCTACGAGCAGTACTTC; CDR3aa: CASSYGGANSYEQYF
v_gene: TRBV5-1; d_gene: TRBD2; abundance: once; j_gene: TRBJ2-7; CDR3nt: TGCGCCAGCAGCACTATTGGCGGGGGAGAATCCTACGAGCAGTACTTC; CDR3aa: CASSTIGGGESYEQYF
v_gene: TRBV27; d_gene: -; abundance: -; j_gene: TRBJ1-4; CDR3nt: TGTGCCAGCAGTTTATCAACAGGTGCGAGGAATGAAAAACTGTTTTTT; CDR3aa: CASSLSTGARNEKLFF
v_gene: TRBV28; d_gene: TRBD2; abundance: -; j_gene: TRBJ2-4; CDR3nt: TGTGCCAGCAGTCGGACTAGTGCCATTCAGTACTTC; CDR3aa: CASSRTSAIQYF
v_gene: TRBV10-3; d_gene: TRBD1; abundance: -; j_gene: TRBJ1-2; CDR3nt: TGTGCCATCAGTGAGTCAGGTGCAGGGACAGGCGGCTACACCTTC; CDR3aa: CAISESGAGTGGYTF
v_gene: TRBV18; d_gene: TRBD1; abundance: -; j_gene: TRBJ1-6; CDR3nt: TGTGCCAGCTCATCTTATGACAGGGAGAATTCACCCCTCCACTTT; CDR3aa: CASSSYDRENSPLHF
v_gene: TRBV7-9; d_gene: -; abundance: -; j_gene: TRBJ2-7; CDR3nt: TGTGCCAGCAGCTTAGTGGGACAAAACTCCTACGAGCAGTACTTC; CDR3aa: CASSLVGQNSYEQYF
v_gene: TRBV28; d_gene: -; abundance: -; j_gene: TRBJ2-7; CDR3nt: TGTGCCAGCAGTCAAGGCACAGGGATCCACGAGCAGTACTTC; CDR3aa: CASSQGTGIHEQYF
v_gene: TRBV4-1; d_gene: TRBD1; abundance: -; j_gene: TRBJ1-5; CDR3nt: TGCGCCAGCAGCCAAGATCTAACAGGGGTCGGGCCCCAGCATTTT; CDR3aa: CASSQDLTGVGPQHF